Listed below are T cell receptor beta chains from one sample, sequenced in a study of human T cells and chemical hapten exposure. MiXCR, applied by TCRdb to the RACE reads, yields one record per CDR3 protein. The sample yields tens of thousands of distinct CDR3 sequences, around 3.6% seen once. Sequencing used whole blood. Receptor source: a human donor in good health. Some clones in this sample may be carry-over from other donors' samples. Each CDR3 is given with its conserved first and last residue.

V	J	CDR3
TRBV9	TRBJ2-1	CASSEPRNNEQFF
TRBV6-2/TRBV6-3	TRBJ2-3	CASSIAGVADTQYF
TRBV7-9	TRBJ2-5	CASSLEQLGETQYF
TRBV11-2	TRBJ2-2	CASSLGTTGELFF
TRBV3-1	TRBJ1-2	CASSRLDPARRQGGDGYTF
TRBV27	TRBJ1-1	CASSKTVNTEAFF
TRBV20-1	TRBJ2-1	CSARDGGPGKNEQFF
TRBV27	TRBJ2-5	CASSLYSGETQYF
TRBV2	TRBJ2-5	CASSVDREETQYF
TRBV27	TRBJ1-1	CASSYSTGPEAFF
TRBV5-4	TRBJ2-5	CASSPREGGQETQYF
TRBV27	TRBJ2-7	CASYSTGGLPYEQYF
TRBV16	TRBJ1-1	CASSQSQGFGAFF
TRBV12-3/TRBV12-4	TRBJ2-1	CASRRGQYNEQFF
TRBV10-1	TRBJ2-4	CASMERTGPPDLAKNIQYF
TRBV28	TRBJ2-3	CASRRTTYTQYF
TRBV29-1	TRBJ1-1	CSVDWTGGSGAFF
TRBV4-2	TRBJ1-4	CASSQLGATNEKLFF
TRBV10-3	TRBJ2-1	CASLSDVSSYNEQFF
TRBV10-3	TRBJ2-2	CAISAAGNSGTGELFF
TRBV3-1	TRBJ2-3	CASSHPSWDIRTDTQYF
TRBV11-2	TRBJ1-6	CASSSQDGSPLHF
TRBV7-2	TRBJ2-3	CASSSRDSGDTQYF
TRBV29-1	TRBJ2-5	CSVQGKGGTQYF
TRBV24-1	TRBJ2-5	CATSRQGGMETQYF
TRBV4-1	TRBJ2-1	CASSPAGTGGNEQFF
TRBV3-1	TRBJ1-6	CASSQGRETYNSPLHF
TRBV24-1	TRBJ2-3	CATSDWGQGATDTQYF
TRBV5-4	TRBJ2-1	CASSLVSNEQFF
TRBV5-5	TRBJ2-7	CASSLGGRAEQYF
TRBV19	TRBJ2-6	CASTQGAGANVLTF
TRBV28	TRBJ2-7	CASSWSGLIYEQYF
TRBV7-3	TRBJ2-2	CASSSELAGGTGELFF
TRBV6-2/TRBV6-3	TRBJ2-2	CASSEDLAGDYTGELFF
TRBV7-2	TRBJ1-5	CASSLRTNQPQHF
TRBV12-3/TRBV12-4	TRBJ1-5	CASTPGTGSNQPQHF
TRBV7-8	TRBJ2-6	CASSLRAKASGANVLTF
TRBV7-2	TRBJ2-1	CASSPRDLSSYNEQFF
TRBV6-5	TRBJ2-7	CASSQGTSSEQYF
TRBV4-1	TRBJ2-1	CASSVPGRGLVEQFF
TRBV6-6	TRBJ1-1	CASSYSMTGTEAFF
TRBV28	TRBJ2-3	CASSLPLQGVGLAADTQYF
TRBV29-1	TRBJ1-1	CSVGQTNTEAFF
TRBV29-1	TRBJ2-2	CSVGKGQGWPGELFF